This passage covers 19 T cell receptor beta chains from one sample sequenced in a study of blood T cell repertoires in COVID-19. Only in-frame clones appear in the TCRdb table, and some are missing; sequencing was by immunoSEQ multiplex PCR. The sample has some 150,000 clones; about nine tenths are singletons. The sequenced material came from peripheral blood. These receptors all come from a human donor in a cohort sampled during active COVID-19.

This sequence joins TRBV30 and TRBJ1-1; the D gene is possibly TRBD1 (6 bases). The V gene lost 2 bases and the J gene lost 5 bases, with 15 bases spanning the gap. Germline V lookup: CDR1 GTSNPN, CDR2 SVGIG (reference sequence). This CDR3 region has 14 residues. For the CDR3, the DNA is TGTGCCTGGAGTCGTCTCAGGGGTCGGACTGAAGCTTTCTTT. This codes for CAWSRLRGRTEAFF.

The chain recombines TRBV7-9 with TRBJ2-7, with 10 bases aligning to TRBD1. Trimming at V came to 5 bases and at J to 2 bases, leaving 9 bases not matched to a gene. Germline assignment: CDR1 SEHNR and CDR2 FQNEAQ (reference sequence). The CDR3 is 16 residues long. CDR3 residues: CASSAAGTGAPYEQYF. The CDR3 bases are TGTGCCAGCAGCGCTGCCGGGACAGGGGCCCCCTACGAGCAGTACTTC.

CDR3 DNA: TGTGCCACCAGTGATGCGACAGGGAGAGGCAAGGGTTACACTGAAGCTTTCTTT. Its translation: CATSDATGRGKGYTEAFF. The rearrangement links TRBV24-1 to TRBJ1-1; TRBD1 matches 7 bases. Germline values: CDR1 KGHDR, CDR2 SFDVKD. Unmatched junction bases numbered 15, after V lost 3 bases and J lost 3 bases. CDR3 length: 18 residues.

CDR3 coding DNA: TGTGCCAGCAGCTTAGCGCGGGGTTCTGAATGGGGCTACACCTTC. Its translation: CASSLARGSEWGYTF. The chain recombines TRBV7-8 with TRBJ1-2, with unresolved D. The CDR3 extends over 15 amino acids. Germline V CDR1 and CDR2: SGHVS, FQNEAQ. V was clipped by 0 bases and J by 8 bases, with 16 bases between them.

V usage is TRBV19 and J usage is TRBJ1-2; perhaps TRBD1 as D (5 bases). The length of the CDR3 is 13 residues. CDR1 and CDR2 from the germline V gene are LNHDA and SQIVND (reference sequence). The V and J ends lost 5 bases and 4 bases respectively, with 11 bases between them. CDR3 nucleotide sequence: TGTGCCAGTAGTGATCTCAGGGTCTATGGCTACACCTTC. This sequence encodes CASSDLRVYGYTF.

This sequence joins TRBV7-2 and TRBJ2-3, with no clear D. Trimming took 0 bases from V and 0 from J, leaving 7 bases between them. The length of the CDR3 is 15 residues. Germline CDR1 SGHTA, CDR2 FQGNSA. CDR3 loop: CASSLAVTSTDTQYF. CDR3 bases: TGTGCCAGCAGCTTAGCAGTTACTAGCACAGATACGCAGTATTTT.

V gene TRBV7-8 combines with J gene TRBJ1-2; D possibly corresponds to TRBD1 (5 bases). This CDR3 is built from 15 residues. V was pared by 5 bases and J by 7 bases, with 20 bases between. CDR1 SGHVS and CDR2 FQNEAQ come from the germline V gene. CDR3 loop: CASSPLGGEVGGYTF. The CDR3 nucleotides read TGTGCCAGCAGCCCCTTAGGAGGGGAGGTCGGTGGCTACACCTTC. Full variable domain (outside the CDR3, taken from reference TRBV7-8 and TRBJ1-2): GAGVSQSPRYKVAKRGQDVALRCDPISGHVSLFWYQQALGQGPEFLTYFQNEAQLDKSGLPSDRFFAERPEGSVSTLKIQRTQQEDSAVYLCASSPLGGEVGGYTFGSGTRLTVV.

The rearrangement links TRBV7-9 to TRBJ2-7, with TRBD1 identical over 9 bases. The ends lost 5 bases at V and 0 bases at J; junction bases unmatched: 5. Germline-derived CDR1 and CDR2 are SEHNR and FQNEAQ (reference sequence). CDR3 size: 15 residues. Written as DNA, the CDR3 is TGTGCCAGCAGCCAAAAGGACAGGGGCTCCTACGAGCAGTACTTC. Its protein product is CASSQKDRGSYEQYF.

This clone has just a few counts. This rearrangement joins TRBV7-2 to TRBJ2-7; D is undetermined. Trimming shortened V by 5 bases and J by 3 bases, and 14 bases separated the two germline ends. The CDR3 is made up of 14 amino acids. CDR1 is SGHTA and CDR2 is FQGNSA in the germline V gene. CDR3 in DNA: TGTGCCAGCAGCCCCCGCCCAGATTACTACGAGCAGTACTTC. Protein: CASSPRPDYYEQYF.

This sequence joins TRBV6-2 or TRBV6-3 and TRBJ1-4; possibly TRBD1 for D (5 bases). Germline CDR1 and CDR2: MNHEY and SVGEGT. The CDR3 runs 16 residues. Trimming took off 6 bases at V and 5 bases at J, with 19 bases between the two ends. The CDR3 loop is CASSPPAAGRNEKLFF. For the CDR3, the DNA is TGTGCCAGCAGCCCTCCCGCGGCAGGGCGAAATGAAAAACTGTTTTTT.

V is TRBV29-1 and J is TRBJ2-5; TRBD2 matches at 7 bases. The CDR3 consists of 13 residues. CDR1 and CDR2 (germline): SQVTM, ANQGSEA. J gave up 2 bases and V 2 bases, and 2 bases lay outside the gene matches. The CDR3 DNA follows: TGCAGCGTTGAACCGGGGGGACAAGAGACCCAGTACTTC. Translation gives CSVEPGGQETQYF.

V gene TRBV11-2 combines with J gene TRBJ1-2; D is possibly TRBD1 (5 bases). The CDR3 runs to 17 residues. Germline CDR1 SGHAT, CDR2 FQNNGV. V was shortened by 1 base and J by 0 bases, with 15 bases between the two germline ends. The CDR3 loop reads CASSLAGLGRANYGYTF. CDR3 DNA: TGTGCCAGCAGCTTAGCAGGGCTAGGAAGAGCTAACTATGGCTACACCTTC.

The chain combines TRBV7-2 with TRBJ2-3; TRBD1 might be the D (6 bases). The V end lost 1 base, the J end lost 2 bases, and 13 bases lay between the germline ends. CDR3 length: 16 amino acids. Per the germline V gene, CDR1 is SGHTA and CDR2 is FQGNSA. CDR3 sequence: CASSLGGPGSTDTQYF. The DNA for the CDR3 is TGTGCCAGCAGCTTAGGGGGGCCGGGCTCCACAGATACGCAGTATTTT.

J is TRBJ2-7 and V is TRBV28; 7 bases match TRBD2. The V and J ends lost 8 bases and 10 bases, in that order; junction bases with no gene match: 20. The germline V gene encodes CDR1 MDHEN and CDR2 SYDVKM. This CDR3 contains 15 residues. CDR3 protein: CASWGGQSLGVRQYF. CDR3 DNA sequence: TGTGCCAGCTGGGGAGGGCAGTCCCTTGGAGTTCGCCAGTACTTC.

This chain connects TRBV19 to TRBJ2-1, with 10 bases lining up with TRBD1. V lost 1 base, J lost 3 bases, and 3 bases stayed unmatched. The CDR3 sequence is 16 residues long. CDR1 is LNHDA, CDR2 SQIVND, per germline (reference sequence). The chain's CDR3 is CASSIGQGAFYNEQFF. Here the CDR3 DNA reads TGTGCCAGTAGTATAGGACAGGGGGCTTTCTACAATGAGCAGTTCTTC.

The rearrangement links TRBV7-3 to TRBJ1-1; D possibly corresponds to TRBD1 (6 bases). Germline V gene sequence: CDR1 SGHTA, CDR2 FQGTGA. The germline V and J ends were trimmed by 0 bases and 5 bases, with 13 bases remaining between them. This CDR3 spans 15 amino acids. The CDR3 loop is CASSLTAGDLTEAFF. The CDR3 bases are TGTGCCAGCAGCTTAACTGCAGGGGATCTGACTGAAGCTTTCTTT.

The V call is TRBV5-1, the J call TRBJ1-2; D is possibly TRBD1 (6 bases). V lost 0 bases and J lost 4, with 13 bases in between. Germline V gene sequence: CDR1 SGHRS, CDR2 YFSETQ. The CDR3 length is 15 residues. CDR3 sequence (DNA): TGCGCCAGCAGCTTGGCCACGGCAGGGGCCTATGGCTACACCTTC. Translated, it gives CASSLATAGAYGYTF.

The genes are TRBV19 and TRBJ2-7; 11 positions match TRBD1. In germline, CDR1 is LNHDA, CDR2 SQIVND (reference sequence). The J segment lost 2 bases and the V segment lost 10 bases, leaving 1 base of the junction unmatched. The CDR3 totals 12 residues. The CDR3 region is CATGQGAYEQYF. DNA for the CDR3: TGTGCCACGGGACAGGGGGCCTACGAGCAGTACTTC.

V is TRBV7-9 and J is TRBJ2-7, with TRBD1 identical over 9 bases. This CDR3 region has 14 residues. V shed 4 bases, J shed 2 bases, and the junction held 3 bases outside the gene matches. The germline V gene has CDR1 SEHNR and CDR2 FQNEAQ (reference sequence). The DNA of the CDR3 is TGTGCCAGCAGCTCGGACAGGGGTACCTACGAGCAGTACTTC. Protein sequence: CASSSDRGTYEQYF.